This T cell receptor (beta chain) comes out of a study of blood T cell repertoires in COVID-19 (dated by TCRdb to 2020 to 2022). As for the study more broadly: Samples from collaborators originated in the United States, Italy and Spain and spanned both the acute and convalescent phases of COVID-19. Samples came from the ongoing ImmuneRACE study (first 160 participants) plus 1,254 subjects from 6 global collaborators. The material from the prospective study consisted of cDNA or gDNA derived from T cells, B-cell-depleted T cells, or PBMCs. The repertoires were made available in a free public database intended to serve as a resource for research on the immune response to SARS-CoV-2. Subjects who had been exposed to COVID-19, were actively infected with it, or had recovered from it provided the deeply sampled blood TCRbeta repertoires that made up the dataset. HLA class I and class II types, where available, came from metadata supplied by the sample provider rather than from assay-based typing. Nearly every sample came with metadata listing a de-identified subject ID, COVID-19 status, age in years and sex. Study-wide conclusions, independent of this receptor: Clinical and demographic metadata were provided uncurated, with the amount varying by source and participant.

Enrolling through a virtual design, the prospective study's participants ranged in age from roughly 18 to 95 years and lived across some 22 United States geographic areas. In the prospective study, cohorts were assigned on the basis of participant-reported clinical history obtained from a screening survey and a study questionnaire. Recovered participants in ImmuneRACE Cohort 3 were defined as having two consecutive negative NP/OP PCR tests, clearance from a healthcare professional, or resolution of symptoms. Each participant in the prospective study had whole blood, serum and a nasopharyngeal or oropharyngeal swab collected by mobile phlebotomists. Additional blood draws and questionnaires over an approximately 2-month period could optionally be provided by prospective study participants. Prospective study blood samples were shipped either frozen or at room temperature before DNA extraction. TCRbeta CDR3 regions were amplified from genomic DNA by means of the immunoSEQ Assay, a bias-controlled multiplex PCR. In the original analysis: Within the assay, amplification of reference gene primers was used to estimate how many nucleated cells each sample contained. To quantify the absolute abundance of each unique TCRbeta CDR3 rearrangement, sequence reads were collapsed and filtered. For each sample, productive Simpson clonality was calculated as the square root of Simpson's diversity index across productive rearrangements. TCRdb obtained this table from immuneACCESS and retained in-frame rearrangements with V and J assigned. These tables miss some clones; where compared with another copy, unresolved V genes account for less than half of the shortfall, and the remainder is unexplained. V and J calls and clone size come straight from that table; D and trimming were deduced from the DNA. Across this sample there are 300,000 to 350,000 clones, with 75% to 90% seen only once. The ten largest clonotypes hold around 2.2% of the sample.

Trimming removed 5 bases from V and 4 bases from J; the gene matches leave 5 bases unexplained. From the cysteine through the phenylalanine, the CDR3 covers 13 amino acids. CDR3 DNA is the only sequence kept; it has 39 bases, read in frame from the first base. CDR1 and CDR2 (SGHRS, YFSETQ) derive from the germline V gene. A note on this clone: It lacks a known antigen. There are no base qualities to consult, and no much larger clone falls within one base.

This clonotype was obtained from a man between 25 and 39 years old who had recovered from COVID-19. The sequencing input was PBMCs or T cells enriched from blood (not recorded which). Recombination connected TRBV5-1 to TRBJ1-1, and 7 bases in between align with TRBD1. The DNA reads as follows: TGCGCCAGCAGTCCCCAGGGGGGCACTGAAGCTTTCTTT. Translated, it gives CASSPQGGTEAFF.